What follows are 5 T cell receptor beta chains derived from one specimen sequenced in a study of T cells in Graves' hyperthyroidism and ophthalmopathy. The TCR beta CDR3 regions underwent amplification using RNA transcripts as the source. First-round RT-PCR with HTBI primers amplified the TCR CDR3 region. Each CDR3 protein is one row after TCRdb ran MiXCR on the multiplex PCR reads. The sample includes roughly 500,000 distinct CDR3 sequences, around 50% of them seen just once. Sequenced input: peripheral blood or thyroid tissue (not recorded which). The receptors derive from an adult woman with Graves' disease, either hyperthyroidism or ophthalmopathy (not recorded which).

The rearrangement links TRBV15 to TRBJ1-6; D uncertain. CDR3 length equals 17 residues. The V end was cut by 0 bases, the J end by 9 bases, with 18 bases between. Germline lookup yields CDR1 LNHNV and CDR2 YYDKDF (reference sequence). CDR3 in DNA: TGTGCCACCAGCAGAGAACGGGGTGAAGGGTCTGGTTCACCCCTCCACTTT. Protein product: CATSRERGEGSGSPLHF.

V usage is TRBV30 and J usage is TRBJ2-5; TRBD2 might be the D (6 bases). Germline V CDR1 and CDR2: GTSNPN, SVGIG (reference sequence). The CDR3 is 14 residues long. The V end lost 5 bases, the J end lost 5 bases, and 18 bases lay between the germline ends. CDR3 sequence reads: CAWQTASDGETQYF. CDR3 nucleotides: TGTGCCTGGCAGACTGCTAGCGATGGGGAGACCCAGTACTTC.

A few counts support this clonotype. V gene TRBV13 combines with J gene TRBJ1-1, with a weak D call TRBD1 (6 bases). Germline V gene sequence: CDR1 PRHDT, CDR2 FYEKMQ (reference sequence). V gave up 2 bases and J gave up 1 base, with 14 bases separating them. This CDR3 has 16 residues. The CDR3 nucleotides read TGTGCCAGCAGCTTAACCGCCTTGACAGGGAACACTGAAGCTTTCTTT. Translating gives CASSLTALTGNTEAFF.

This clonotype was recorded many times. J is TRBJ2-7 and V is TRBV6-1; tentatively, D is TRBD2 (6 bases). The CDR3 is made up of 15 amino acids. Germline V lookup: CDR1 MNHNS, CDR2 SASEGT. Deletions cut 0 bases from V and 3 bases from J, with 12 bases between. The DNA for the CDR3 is TGTGCCAGCAGTGAAGCCGGGGAGGCGGTCTACGAGCAGTACTTC. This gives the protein CASSEAGEAVYEQYF.

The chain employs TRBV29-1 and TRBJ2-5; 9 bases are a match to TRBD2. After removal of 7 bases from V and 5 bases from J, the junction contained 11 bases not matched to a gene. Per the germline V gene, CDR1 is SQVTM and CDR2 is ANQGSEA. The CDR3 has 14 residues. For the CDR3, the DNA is TGCAGCGGTGCGCGCGGGAGGGCCTTGGAGACCCAGTACTTC. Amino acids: CSGARGRALETQYF. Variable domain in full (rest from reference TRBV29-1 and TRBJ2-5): SAVISQKPSRDICQRGTSLTIQCQVDSQVTMMFWYRQQPGQSLTLIATANQGSEATYESGFVIDKFPISRPNLTFSTLTVSNMSPEDSSIYLCSGARGRALETQYFGPGTRLLVL.